This TCR beta chain was recorded in a study of shared clonotypes between healthy human individuals. Study results and limitations: Clonotypes not shared had lower generation probabilities than those common to all four donors.

Sequenced by immunoSEQ multiplex PCR; TCRdb stores in-frame clones only, minus some. The sample has 550,000 to 750,000 clones; roughly 95% are singletons. In the naive CD8 group, cells lacked CD45RO and were positively selected for CCR7, so terminally differentiated effector memory CD45RA+ cells were left out. The length of the CDR3 is 13 residues. Looked up from germline, CDR1 is MNHEY and CDR2 is SMNVEV (reference sequence). V lost 4 bases, J lost 2 bases, and 8 bases lay in between. About this clone: What it binds is unknown.

Sequencing was carried out using naive CD8+ T cells sorted from blood. The rearrangement uses TRBV27 and TRBJ1-2; no clear D. The clonotype was recovered from a woman under 40 in good health. The chain's CDR3 is CASSYSRNYGYTF. CDR3 DNA sequence: TGTGCCAGCAGTTACTCCCGGAACTATGGCTACACCTTC.